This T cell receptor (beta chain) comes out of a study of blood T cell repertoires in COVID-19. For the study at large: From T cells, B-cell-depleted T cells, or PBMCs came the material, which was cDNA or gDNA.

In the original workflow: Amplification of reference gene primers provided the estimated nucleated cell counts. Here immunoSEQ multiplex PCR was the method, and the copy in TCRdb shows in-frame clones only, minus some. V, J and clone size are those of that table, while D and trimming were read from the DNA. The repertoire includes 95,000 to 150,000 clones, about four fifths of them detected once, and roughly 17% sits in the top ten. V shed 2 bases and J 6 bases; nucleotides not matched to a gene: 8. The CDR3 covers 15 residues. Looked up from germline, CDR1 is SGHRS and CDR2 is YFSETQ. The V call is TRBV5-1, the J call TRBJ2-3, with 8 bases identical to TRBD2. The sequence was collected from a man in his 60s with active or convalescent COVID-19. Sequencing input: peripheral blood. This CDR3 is CASSFSAGESDTQYF. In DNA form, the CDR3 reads TGCGCCAGCAGCTTCTCAGCGGGAGAGTCTGATACGCAGTATTTT.